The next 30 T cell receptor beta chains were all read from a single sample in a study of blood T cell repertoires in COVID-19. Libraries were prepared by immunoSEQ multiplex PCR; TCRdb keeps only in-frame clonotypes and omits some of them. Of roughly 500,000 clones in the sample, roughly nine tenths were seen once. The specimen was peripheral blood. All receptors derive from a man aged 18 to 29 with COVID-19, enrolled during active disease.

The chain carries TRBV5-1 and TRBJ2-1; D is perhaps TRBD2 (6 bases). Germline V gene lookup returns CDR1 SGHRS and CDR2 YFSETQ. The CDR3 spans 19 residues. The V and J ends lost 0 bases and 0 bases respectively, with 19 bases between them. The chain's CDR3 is CASSLASGTQVSSYNEQFF. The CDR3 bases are TGCGCCAGCAGCTTGGCCTCCGGGACTCAAGTGAGCTCCTACAATGAGCAGTTCTTC.

CDR3 bases: TGTGCCAGCTCACCACAATCTCCCTACTCTGGGGCCAACGTCCTGACTTTC. Encoded protein: CASSPQSPYSGANVLTF. J is TRBJ2-6 and V is TRBV18, with no clear D. Germline CDR1 and CDR2: KGHSH and LQKENI. This CDR3 has 17 amino acids. The ends were cut back, 1 base at V and 0 bases at J, with 10 bases in the middle.

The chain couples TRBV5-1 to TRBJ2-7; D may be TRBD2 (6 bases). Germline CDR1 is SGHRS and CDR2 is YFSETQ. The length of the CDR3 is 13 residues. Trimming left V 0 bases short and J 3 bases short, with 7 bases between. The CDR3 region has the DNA TGCGCCAGCAGCTTGGCGGAGGGCTACGAGCAGTACTTC. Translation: CASSLAEGYEQYF. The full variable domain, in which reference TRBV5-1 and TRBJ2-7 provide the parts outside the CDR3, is KAGVTQTPRYLIKTRGQQVTLSCSPISGHRSVSWYQQTPGQGLQFLFEYFSETQRNKGNFPGRFSGRQFSNSRSEMNVSTLELGDSALYLCASSLAEGYEQYFGPGTRLTVT.

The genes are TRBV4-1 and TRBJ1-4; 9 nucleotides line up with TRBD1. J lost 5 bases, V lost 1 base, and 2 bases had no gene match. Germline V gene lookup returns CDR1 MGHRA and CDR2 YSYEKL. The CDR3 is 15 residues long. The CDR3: CASSQVGTGNEKLFF. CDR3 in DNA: TGCGCCAGCAGCCAAGTGGGGACAGGGAATGAAAAACTGTTTTTT.

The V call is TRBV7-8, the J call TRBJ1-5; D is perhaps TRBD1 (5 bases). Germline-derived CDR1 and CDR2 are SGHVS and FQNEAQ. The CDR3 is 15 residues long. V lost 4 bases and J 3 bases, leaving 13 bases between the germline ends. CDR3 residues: CASSSSGGVNQPQHF. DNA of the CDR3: TGTGCCAGCAGCTCCAGCGGGGGTGTCAATCAGCCCCAGCATTTT.

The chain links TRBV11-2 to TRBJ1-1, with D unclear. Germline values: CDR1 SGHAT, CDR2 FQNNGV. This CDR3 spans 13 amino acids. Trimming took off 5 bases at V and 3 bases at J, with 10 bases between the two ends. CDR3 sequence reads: CASSPLPDTEAFF. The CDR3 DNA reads TGTGCCAGCAGCCCCCTTCCCGACACTGAAGCTTTCTTT.

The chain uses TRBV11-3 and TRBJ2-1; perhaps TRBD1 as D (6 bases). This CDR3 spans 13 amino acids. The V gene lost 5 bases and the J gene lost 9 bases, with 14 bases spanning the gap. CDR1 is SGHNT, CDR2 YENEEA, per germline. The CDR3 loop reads CASSLHREAEQFF. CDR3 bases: TGTGCCAGCAGCCTACACAGGGAAGCTGAGCAGTTCTTC. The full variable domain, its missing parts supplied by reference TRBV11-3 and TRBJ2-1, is EAGVVQSPRYKIIEKKQPVAFWCNPISGHNTLYWYLQNLGQGPELLIRYENEEAVDDSQLPKDRFSAERLKGVDSTLKIQPAELGDSAVYLCASSLHREAEQFFGPGTRLTVL.

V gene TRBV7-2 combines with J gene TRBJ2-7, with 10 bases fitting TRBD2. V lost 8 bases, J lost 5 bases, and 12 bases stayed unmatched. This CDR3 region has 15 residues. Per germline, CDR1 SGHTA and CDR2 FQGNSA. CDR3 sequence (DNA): TGTGCCAGCGCTCTAAATGGGCTAGCGGGAGACGAGCAGTACTTC. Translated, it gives CASALNGLAGDEQYF.

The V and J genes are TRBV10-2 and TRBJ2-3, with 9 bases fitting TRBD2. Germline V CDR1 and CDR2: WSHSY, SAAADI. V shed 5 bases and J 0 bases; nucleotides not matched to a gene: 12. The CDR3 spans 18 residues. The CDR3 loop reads CASSRPEREVPSTDTQYF. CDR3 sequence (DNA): TGCGCCAGCAGTCGGCCCGAGCGGGAGGTTCCTAGCACAGATACGCAGTATTTT.

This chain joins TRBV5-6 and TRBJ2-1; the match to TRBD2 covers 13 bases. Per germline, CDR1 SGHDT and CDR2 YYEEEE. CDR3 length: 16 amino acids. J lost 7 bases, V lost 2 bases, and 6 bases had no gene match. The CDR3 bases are TGTGCCAGCAGCTTAAGGGGACTAGCGGGATCGAATGAGCAGTTCTTC. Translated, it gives CASSLRGLAGSNEQFF. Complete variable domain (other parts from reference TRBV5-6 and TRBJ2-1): DAGVTQSPTHLIKTRGQQVTLRCSPKSGHDTVSWYQQALGQGPQFIFQYYEEEERQRGNFPDRFSGHQFPNYSSELNVNALLLGDSALYLCASSLRGLAGSNEQFFGPGTRLTVL.

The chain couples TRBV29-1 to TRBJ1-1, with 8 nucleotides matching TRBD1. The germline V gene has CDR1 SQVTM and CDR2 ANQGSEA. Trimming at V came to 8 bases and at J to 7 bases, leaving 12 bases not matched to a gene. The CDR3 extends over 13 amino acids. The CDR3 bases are TGCAGCTCCTTTGTGGGACAGGTCGATGAAGCTTTCTTT. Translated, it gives CSSFVGQVDEAFF.

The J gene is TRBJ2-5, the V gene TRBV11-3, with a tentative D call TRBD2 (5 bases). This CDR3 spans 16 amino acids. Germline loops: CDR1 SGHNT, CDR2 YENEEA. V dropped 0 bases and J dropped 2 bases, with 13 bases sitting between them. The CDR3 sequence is CASSLDGTGSQETQYF. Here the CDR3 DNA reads TGTGCCAGCAGCTTAGATGGCACTGGGAGTCAAGAGACCCAGTACTTC. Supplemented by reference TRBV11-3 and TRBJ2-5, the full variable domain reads EAGVVQSPRYKIIEKKQPVAFWCNPISGHNTLYWYLQNLGQGPELLIRYENEEAVDDSQLPKDRFSAERLKGVDSTLKIQPAELGDSAVYLCASSLDGTGSQETQYFGPGTRLLVL.

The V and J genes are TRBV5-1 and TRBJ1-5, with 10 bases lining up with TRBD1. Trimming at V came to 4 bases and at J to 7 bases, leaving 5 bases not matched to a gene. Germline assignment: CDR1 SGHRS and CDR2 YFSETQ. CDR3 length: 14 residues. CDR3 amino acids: CASSTTGGTQPQHF. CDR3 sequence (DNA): TGCGCCAGCAGCACGACAGGGGGCACACAGCCCCAGCATTTT.

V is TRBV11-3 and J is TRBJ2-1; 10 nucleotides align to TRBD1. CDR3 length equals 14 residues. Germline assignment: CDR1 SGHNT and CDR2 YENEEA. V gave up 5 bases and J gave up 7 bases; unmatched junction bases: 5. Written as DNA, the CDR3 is TGTGCCAGCAGCGACAGGGGGCATTTGAATGAGCAGTTCTTC. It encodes CASSDRGHLNEQFF.

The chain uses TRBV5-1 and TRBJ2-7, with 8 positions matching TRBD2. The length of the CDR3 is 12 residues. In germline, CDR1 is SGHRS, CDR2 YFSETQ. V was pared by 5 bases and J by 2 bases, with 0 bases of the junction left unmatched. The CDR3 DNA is TGCGCCAGCAGTAGCGGGGCCTACGAGCAGTACTTC. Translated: CASSSGAYEQYF.

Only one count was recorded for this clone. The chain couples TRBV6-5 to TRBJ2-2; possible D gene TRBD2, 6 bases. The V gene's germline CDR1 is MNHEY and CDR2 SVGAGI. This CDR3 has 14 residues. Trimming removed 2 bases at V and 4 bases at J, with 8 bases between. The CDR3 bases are TGTGCCAGCAGTTACGAAGCGGGCACCGGGGAGCTGTTTTTT. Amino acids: CASSYEAGTGELFF.

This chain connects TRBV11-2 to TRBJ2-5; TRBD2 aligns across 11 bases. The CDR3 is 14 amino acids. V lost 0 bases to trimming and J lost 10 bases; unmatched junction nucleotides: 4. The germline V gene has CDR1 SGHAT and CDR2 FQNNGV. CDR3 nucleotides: TGTGCCAGCAGCTTAGAAGAACTAGCGGGAGTCCAGTACTTC. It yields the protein CASSLEELAGVQYF.

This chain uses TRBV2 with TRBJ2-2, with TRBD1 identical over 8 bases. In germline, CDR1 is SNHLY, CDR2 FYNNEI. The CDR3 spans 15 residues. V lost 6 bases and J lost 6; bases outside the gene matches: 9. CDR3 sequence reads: CASRDRTGKAGELFF. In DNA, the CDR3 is TGTGCCAGCAGGGACCGGACAGGGAAGGCCGGGGAGCTGTTTTTT. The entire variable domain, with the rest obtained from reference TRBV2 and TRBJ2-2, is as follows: EPEVTQTPSHQVTQMGQEVILRCVPISNHLYFYWYRQILGQKVEFLVSFYNNEISEKSEIFDDQFSVERPDGSNFTLKIRSTKLEDSAMYFCASRDRTGKAGELFFGEGSRLTVL.

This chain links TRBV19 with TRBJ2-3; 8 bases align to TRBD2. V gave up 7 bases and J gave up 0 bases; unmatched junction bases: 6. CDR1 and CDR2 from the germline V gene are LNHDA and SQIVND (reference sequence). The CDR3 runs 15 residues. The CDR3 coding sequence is TGTGCCAGTAAGACCGGACTAGCCAGCACAGATACGCAGTATTTT. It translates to CASKTGLASTDTQYF. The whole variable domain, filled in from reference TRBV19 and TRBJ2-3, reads DGGITQSPKYLFRKEGQNVTLSCEQNLNHDAMYWYRQDPGQGLRLIYYSQIVNDFQKGDIAEGYSVSREKKESFPLTVTSAQKNPTAFYLCASKTGLASTDTQYFGPGTRLTVL.

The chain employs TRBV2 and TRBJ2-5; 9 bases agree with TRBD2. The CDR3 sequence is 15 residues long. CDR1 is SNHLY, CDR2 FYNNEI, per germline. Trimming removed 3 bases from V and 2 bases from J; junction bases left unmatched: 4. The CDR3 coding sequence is TGTGCCAGCAGTGATCTGAGCGGGGGGCAAGAGACCCAGTACTTC. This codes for CASSDLSGGQETQYF.

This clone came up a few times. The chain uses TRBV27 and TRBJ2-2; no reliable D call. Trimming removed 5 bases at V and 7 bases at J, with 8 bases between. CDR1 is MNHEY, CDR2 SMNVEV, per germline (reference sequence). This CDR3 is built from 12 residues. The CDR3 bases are TGTGCCAGCAGTCTAGTAGACGGGGAGCTGTTTTTT. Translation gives CASSLVDGELFF.

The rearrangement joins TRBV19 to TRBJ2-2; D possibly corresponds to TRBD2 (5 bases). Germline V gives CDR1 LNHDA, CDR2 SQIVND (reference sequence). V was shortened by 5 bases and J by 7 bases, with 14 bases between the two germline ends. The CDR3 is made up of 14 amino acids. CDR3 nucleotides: TGTGCCAGTAGTCGAGTAGCGTGGGGCGGGGAGCTGTTTTTT. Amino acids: CASSRVAWGGELFF.

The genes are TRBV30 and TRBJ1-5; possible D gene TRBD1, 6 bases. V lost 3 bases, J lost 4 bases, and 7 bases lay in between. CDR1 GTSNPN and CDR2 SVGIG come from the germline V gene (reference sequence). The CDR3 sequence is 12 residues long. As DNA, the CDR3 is TGTGCCTGGAGCGGACAGAATCAGCCCCAGCATTTT. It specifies CAWSGQNQPQHF.

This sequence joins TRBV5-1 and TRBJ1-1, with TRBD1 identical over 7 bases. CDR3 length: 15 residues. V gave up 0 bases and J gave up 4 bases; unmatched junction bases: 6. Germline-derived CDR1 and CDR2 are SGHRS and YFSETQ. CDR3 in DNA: TGCGCCAGCAGCTTGGCCGACAGGGACGGCACTGAAGCTTTCTTT. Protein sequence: CASSLADRDGTEAFF.

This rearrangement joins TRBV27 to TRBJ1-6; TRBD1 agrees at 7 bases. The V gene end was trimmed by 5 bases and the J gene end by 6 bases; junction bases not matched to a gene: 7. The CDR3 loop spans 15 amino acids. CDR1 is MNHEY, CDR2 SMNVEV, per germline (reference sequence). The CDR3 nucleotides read TGTGCCAGCAGTCTAGGGACAGAATCTAATTCACCCCTCCACTTT. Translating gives CASSLGTESNSPLHF.

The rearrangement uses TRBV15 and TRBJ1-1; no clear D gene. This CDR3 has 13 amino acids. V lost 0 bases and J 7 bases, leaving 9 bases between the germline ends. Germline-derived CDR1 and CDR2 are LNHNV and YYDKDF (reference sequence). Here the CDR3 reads CATSRDPGLEAFF. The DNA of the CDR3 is TGTGCCACCAGCAGAGATCCGGGTCTTGAAGCTTTCTTT.

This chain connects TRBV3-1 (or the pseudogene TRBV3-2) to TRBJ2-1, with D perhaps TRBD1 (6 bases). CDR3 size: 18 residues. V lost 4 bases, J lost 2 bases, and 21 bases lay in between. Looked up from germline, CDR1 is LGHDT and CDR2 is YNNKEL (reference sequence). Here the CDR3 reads CASSPPPQGINPYNEQFF. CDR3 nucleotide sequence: TGTGCCAGCAGCCCACCCCCACAGGGAATAAATCCCTACAATGAGCAGTTCTTC.

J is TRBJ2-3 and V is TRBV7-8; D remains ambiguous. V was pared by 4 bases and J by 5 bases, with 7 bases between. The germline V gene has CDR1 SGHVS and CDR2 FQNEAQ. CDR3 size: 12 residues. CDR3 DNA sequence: TGTGCCAGCAGCTCTGGAGTAGATACGCAGTATTTT. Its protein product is CASSSGVDTQYF. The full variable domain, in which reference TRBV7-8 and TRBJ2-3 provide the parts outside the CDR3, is GAGVSQSPRYKVAKRGQDVALRCDPISGHVSLFWYQQALGQGPEFLTYFQNEAQLDKSGLPSDRFFAERPEGSVSTLKIQRTQQEDSAVYLCASSSGVDTQYFGPGTRLTVL.

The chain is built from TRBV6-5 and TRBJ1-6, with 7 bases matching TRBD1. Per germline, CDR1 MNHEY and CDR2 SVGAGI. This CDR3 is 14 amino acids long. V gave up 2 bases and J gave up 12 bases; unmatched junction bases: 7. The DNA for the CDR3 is TGTGCCAGCAGTTACCAACAGGGGTCCGGACCCCTCCACTTT. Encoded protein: CASSYQQGSGPLHF.

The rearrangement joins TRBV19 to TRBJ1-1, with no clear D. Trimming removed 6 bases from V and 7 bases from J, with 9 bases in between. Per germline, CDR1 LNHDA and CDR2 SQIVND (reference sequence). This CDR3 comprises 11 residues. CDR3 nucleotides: TGTGCCAGTAGCCCGGGTTATGAAGCTTTCTTT. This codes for CASSPGYEAFF.